This TCR beta chain was observed in a study of shared clonotypes between healthy human individuals. Assay: immunoSEQ multiplex PCR; the TCRdb copy retains only in-frame clones and omits some. This sample has under 1,100,000 clones, with around three quarters found just once. General study findings and limits: About 5% of naive CD4 clonotypes were shared across a few donors.

About this clone: Its matching antigen is unknown.

The clonotype was recovered from a man aged 18 to 29 in good health. Some clones in this sample may be carry-over from other donors' samples. The sample consisted of memory CD4+ T cells from PBMCs. Subset of the sample: CD45RA-negative fraction.

The CDR3 is CASSLRGVGRGSGNTIYF. The CDR3, as DNA: TGTGCCAGCAGCTTGCGGGGAGTCGGCAGGGGGTCTGGAAACACCATATATTTT. The chain employs TRBV5-4 and TRBJ1-3; 7 nucleotides match TRBD1. The CDR3 length is 18 residues. The V gene's germline CDR1 is SGHNT and CDR2 YYREEE (reference sequence). Unmatched junction bases numbered 11, after V lost 1 base and J lost 1 base.